The next 30 T cell receptor beta chains were all read from a single sample in a study of siplizumab effects on memory and regulatory T cells. Assay: immunoSEQ multiplex PCR; the TCRdb copy retains only in-frame clones and omits some. The sample shows fewer than 85,000 clones, more than 85% of them seen only once. Material for sequencing was CD8+ T cells sorted from blood. Receptor source: a human donor in good health.

This sequence joins TRBV7-9 and TRBJ2-7, with TRBD2 matching over 9 bases. Germline V gene sequence: CDR1 SEHNR, CDR2 FQNEAQ (reference sequence). Trimming removed 4 bases from V and 3 bases from J; junction bases left unmatched: 13. The CDR3 contains 17 residues. CDR3 in DNA: TGTGCCAGCAGCTCATTTTTAATAGCGGGGGTGCTCTACGAGCAGTACTTC. This codes for CASSSFLIAGVLYEQYF.

This clone was seen once. The V and J genes are TRBV13 and TRBJ2-7; 8 nucleotides align to TRBD2. Germline-derived CDR1 and CDR2 are PRHDT and FYEKMQ (reference sequence). The V gene end was trimmed by 1 base and the J gene end by 6 bases; junction bases not matched to a gene: 8. CDR3 size: 15 residues. CDR3 nucleotides: TGTGCCAGCAGCTTAGTCGAAGCGGGAGCCCTCGAGCAGTACTTC. Protein sequence: CASSLVEAGALEQYF.

The chain uses TRBV5-5 and TRBJ1-1, with D possibly matching TRBD1 (6 bases). V was trimmed by 9 bases and J by 0 bases, leaving 12 bases between them. CDR3 length: 13 residues. CDR1 and CDR2 (germline): SGHKS, YYEKEE (reference sequence). The CDR3 here is CATRTDLNTEAFF. CDR3 nucleotide sequence: TGTGCCACCCGGACAGACTTGAACACTGAAGCTTTCTTT.

The chain links TRBV7-9 to TRBJ2-1; TRBD1 matches 10 bases. The CDR3 is 19 amino acids. The V gene end was trimmed by 11 bases and the J gene end by 2 bases; junction bases not matched to a gene: 21. From germline, CDR1 is SEHNR and CDR2 FQNEAQ (reference sequence). The DNA for the CDR3 is TGTGCCGAATCCTACCGGGACAGGGGCAATCCGGCAGCCTACAATGAGCAGTTCTTC. It is translated as CAESYRDRGNPAAYNEQFF.

Comments on this clone: A read error may produce the germline difference seen at one junction end. The CDR3 DNA sequence: TGTGCCAGTAGTATTCCTAGCGGGAATAGGATTGAGCAATTCTTC. Residues: CASSIPSGNRIEQFF. V and J are TRBV19 and TRBJ2-1; TRBD2 aligns across 9 bases. The germline CDR1 and CDR2 sequences are LNHDA and SQIVND (reference sequence). This CDR3 is 15 amino acids long.

This chain links TRBV2 with TRBJ1-1; D not resolved. This CDR3 spans 13 amino acids. V shed 11 bases and J shed 3 bases, with 16 bases lying between them. The V gene's germline CDR1 is SNHLY and CDR2 FYNNEI. CDR3 nucleotide sequence: TGTGCCTTGGTCTCGGCGGCGGACACTGAAGCTTTCTTT. This translates into CALVSAADTEAFF.

This chain joins TRBV28 and TRBJ1-1, with D perhaps matching TRBD1 (6 bases). Germline assignment: CDR1 MDHEN and CDR2 SYDVKM. V gave up 5 bases and J gave up 5 bases, with 18 bases separating them. The CDR3 is 15 residues long. The CDR3 sequence: CASSQEWGAGTEAFF. The CDR3 bases are TGTGCCAGCAGTCAAGAGTGGGGGGCCGGTACTGAAGCTTTCTTT.

The V call is TRBV27, the J call TRBJ1-2; 8 nucleotides line up with TRBD1. The trim removed 2 bases at V and 6 bases at J, leaving 11 bases unmatched. The CDR3 extends over 16 amino acids. The germline CDR1 and CDR2 sequences are MNHEY and SMNVEV (reference sequence). Here the CDR3 DNA reads TGTGCCAGCAGTTTAAGGGCTACAGGGGGGGTAGATGGCTACACCTTC. It specifies CASSLRATGGVDGYTF.

The gene calls are TRBV7-6 and TRBJ2-7, with D perhaps matching TRBD1 (5 bases). The CDR3 runs 14 residues. The germline CDR1 and CDR2 sequences are SGHVS and FNYEAQ. The ends were cut back, 1 base at V and 2 bases at J, with 9 bases in the middle. CDR3 protein: CASSLGQGAYEQYF. The CDR3 nucleotides read TGTGCCAGCAGCTTAGGCCAAGGGGCCTACGAGCAGTACTTC. Based on the CDR3 plus reference TRBV7-6 and TRBJ2-7, the full variable domain is GAGVSQSPRYKVTKRGQDVALRCDPISGHVSLYWYRQALGQGPEFLTYFNYEAQQDKSGLPNDRFSAERPEGSISTLTIQRTEQRDSAMYRCASSLGQGAYEQYFGPGTRLTVT.

This chain uses TRBV6-5 with TRBJ2-7, with 7 bases that match TRBD1. Germline V gene sequence: CDR1 MNHEY, CDR2 SVGAGI. The CDR3 is made up of 14 amino acids. Trimming took 2 bases from V and 3 from J; bases not matched to a gene: 4. CDR3 in amino acids: CASSYEGADYEQYF. DNA for the CDR3: TGTGCCAGCAGTTACGAGGGGGCTGACTACGAGCAGTACTTC.

The V gene is TRBV2, the J gene TRBJ1-4, with D perhaps TRBD1 (5 bases). The CDR3 contains 16 residues. Germline V gives CDR1 SNHLY, CDR2 FYNNEI. With 5 bases removed from V and 3 bases from J, the gap between germline ends came to 16 bases. The CDR3 bases are TGTGCCAGCAGTCCAAGGCTTCAGGGCCCTAATGAAAAACTGTTTTTT. It encodes CASSPRLQGPNEKLFF. Complete variable domain (other parts from reference TRBV2 and TRBJ1-4): EPEVTQTPSHQVTQMGQEVILRCVPISNHLYFYWYRQILGQKVEFLVSFYNNEISEKSEIFDDQFSVERPDGSNFTLKIRSTKLEDSAMYFCASSPRLQGPNEKLFFGSGTQLSVL.

This chain uses TRBV5-5 with TRBJ1-1; 10 positions match TRBD1. Germline lookup yields CDR1 SGHKS and CDR2 YYEKEE (reference sequence). The junction had 1 base not matched to a gene; V was cut back by 1 base and J by 1 base. The CDR3 is made up of 15 amino acids. The CDR3 spells CASSLWDRGNTEAFF. The CDR3 bases are TGTGCCAGCAGCTTGTGGGACAGGGGGAACACTGAAGCTTTCTTT.

This clone was found once. This chain connects TRBV27 to TRBJ2-7, with 8 bases that match TRBD1. This CDR3 is built from 13 residues. The germline V gene has CDR1 MNHEY and CDR2 SMNVEV (reference sequence). The junction had 4 bases not matched to a gene; V was cut back by 6 bases and J by 3 bases. The CDR3 sequence: CASRPGGFYEQYF. The CDR3 nucleotides read TGTGCCAGCAGGCCAGGGGGCTTCTACGAGCAGTACTTC.

This chain uses TRBV11-1 with TRBJ2-1; D may be TRBD2 (6 bases). Germline V CDR1 and CDR2: SGHAT, FQDESV (reference sequence). There are 16 residues in the CDR3. V gave up 1 base and J gave up 7 bases, with 17 bases separating them. The CDR3 protein is CASSLEVGTPSNEQFF. CDR3 nucleotide sequence: TGTGCCAGCAGCTTAGAAGTAGGGACTCCTTCAAATGAGCAGTTCTTC.

V usage is TRBV27 and J usage is TRBJ1-1; D might be TRBD1 (5 bases). The germline gives CDR1 MNHEY, CDR2 SMNVEV (reference sequence). Trimming stripped 4 bases from V and 6 bases from J, with 18 bases between. The CDR3 length is 15 residues. In DNA, the CDR3 is TGTGCCAGCAGTTCCCGGGGGGACGTACGCTCTGAAGCTTTCTTT. Protein: CASSSRGDVRSEAFF.

The V gene is TRBV7-9, the J gene TRBJ2-1, with D unclear. This CDR3 is 14 amino acids long. Germline V gene lookup returns CDR1 SEHNR and CDR2 FQNEAQ (reference sequence). V shed 4 bases and J shed 2 bases, with 9 bases lying between them. DNA of the CDR3: TGTGCCAGCAGCTCTTTAAACACCTACAATGAGCAGTTCTTC. It codes for CASSSLNTYNEQFF.

This clone showed up just once. This sequence joins TRBV9 and TRBJ2-4; TRBD2 aligns across 7 bases. The V gene end was trimmed by 4 bases and the J gene end by 4 bases; junction bases not matched to a gene: 14. The CDR3 runs 17 residues. The germline CDR1 and CDR2 sequences are SGDLS and YYNGEE. CDR3 sequence reads: CASSSTPGGVGKNIQYF. The CDR3, as DNA: TGTGCCAGCAGCTCAACCCCTGGGGGGGTGGGGAAAAACATTCAGTACTTC.

The CDR3 is CASSRNQELGQGGGYTF. CDR3 nucleotide sequence: TGTGCCAGCAGCCGTAACCAAGAATTGGGACAGGGGGGCGGCTACACCTTC. This chain joins TRBV4-2 and TRBJ1-2; TRBD1 matches at 11 bases. CDR1 is LGHNA and CDR2 is YNFKEQ in the germline V gene. There are 17 residues in the CDR3. Germline trimming cut 4 bases from V and 8 bases from J; bases unmatched to any gene: 15.

The J gene is TRBJ1-1, the V gene TRBV19, with D possibly TRBD1 on 6 matching bases. The CDR3 totals 13 residues. The germline gives CDR1 LNHDA, CDR2 SQIVND (reference sequence). The germline V and J ends were trimmed by 8 bases and 1 base, with 11 bases remaining between them. CDR3 DNA: TGTGCCAGTCTCAGGACAGAGAACACTGAAGCTTTCTTT. Translation: CASLRTENTEAFF.

This rearrangement joins TRBV4-2 to TRBJ2-7; a weak D match, TRBD1 (5 bases). With 3 bases removed from V and 2 bases from J, the gap between germline ends came to 5 bases. The germline gives CDR1 LGHNA, CDR2 YNFKEQ. The CDR3 totals 12 residues. The CDR3 coding sequence is TGTGCCAGCAGCCAGGACACCTACGAGCAGTACTTC. Translating gives CASSQDTYEQYF.

This chain connects TRBV15 to TRBJ2-7; D is undetermined. Germline loops: CDR1 LNHNV, CDR2 YYDKDF (reference sequence). The CDR3 consists of 14 residues. With 4 bases removed from V and 2 bases from J, the gap between germline ends came to 12 bases. In DNA form, the CDR3 reads TGTGCCACCAGCATTTCGACGGCCCCCTACGAGCAGTACTTC. As protein: CATSISTAPYEQYF.

This rearrangement joins TRBV11-3 to TRBJ2-6; D not resolved. Trimming stripped 5 bases from V and 0 bases from J, with 11 bases between. This CDR3 spans 16 amino acids. Germline-derived CDR1 and CDR2 are SGHNT and YENEEA. DNA for the CDR3: TGTGCCAGCAGCGCGAGGCAGAGCTCTGGGGCCAACGTCCTGACTTTC. Its translation is CASSARQSSGANVLTF.

The chain couples TRBV19 to TRBJ2-2; D is unclear. CDR1 LNHDA and CDR2 SQIVND come from the germline V gene (reference sequence). Trimming removed 6 bases from V and 3 bases from J, with 17 bases in between. This CDR3 has 16 residues. The CDR3 loop is CASREYGKDDTGELFF. The CDR3 DNA sequence: TGTGCCAGTAGAGAGTACGGCAAGGATGACACCGGGGAGCTGTTTTTT.

In this sample, this clone turned up a few times. This chain connects TRBV19 to TRBJ2-2; the D gene is possibly TRBD2 (5 bases). The CDR3 totals 14 residues. Germline CDR1 is LNHDA and CDR2 is SQIVND (reference sequence). Trimming took 5 bases from V and 3 from J, leaving 10 bases between them. DNA of the CDR3: TGTGCCAGTAGTCCCGGACTTTACACCGGGGAGCTGTTTTTT. Amino acids: CASSPGLYTGELFF.

The rearrangement uses TRBV4-1 and TRBJ2-5; 7 nucleotides match TRBD2. The closer fit of TRBJ2-7 to the DNA end suggests the J call may be wrong. This CDR3 is built from 16 residues. Germline V gives CDR1 MGHRA, CDR2 YSYEKL. This CDR3 reads CASSQVWTRVEYEQYF. CDR3 sequence (DNA): TGCGCCAGCAGCCAAGTATGGACTAGGGTGGAATACGAGCAGTACTTC.

This chain joins TRBV6-6 and TRBJ2-7; 8 nucleotides line up with TRBD1. This CDR3 contains 14 residues. V trimming: 6 bases; J trimming: 2 bases; junction bases outside the gene matches: 6. Germline lookup yields CDR1 MNHNY and CDR2 SVGAGI (reference sequence). The CDR3 sequence is CASSSRDRTYEQYF. As DNA, the CDR3 is TGTGCCAGCAGCAGCCGGGACAGGACCTACGAGCAGTACTTC.

The rearrangement uses TRBV9 and TRBJ2-7; tentative D call: TRBD2 (6 bases). The CDR3 consists of 15 residues. Germline V gives CDR1 SGDLS, CDR2 YYNGEE. V was trimmed by 0 bases and J by 0 bases, leaving 10 bases between them. The CDR3 nucleotides read TGTGCCAGCAGCGTAGATAGCGGAGACTCCTACGAGCAGTACTTC. It specifies CASSVDSGDSYEQYF.

The chain couples TRBV19 to TRBJ2-2; 7 nucleotides agree with TRBD2. J lost 0 bases, V lost 5 bases, and 9 bases had no gene match. CDR1 is LNHDA, CDR2 SQIVND, per germline (reference sequence). The CDR3 has 17 residues. CDR3 coding DNA: TGTGCCAGTAGTCCGCTAGCGGAAGTCCCGAACACCGGGGAGCTGTTTTTT. This sequence encodes CASSPLAEVPNTGELFF.

V usage is TRBV2 and J usage is TRBJ2-1, with D perhaps matching TRBD1 or TRBD2 (5 bases each). The V and J ends lost 4 bases and 3 bases respectively, with 13 bases between them. Germline V gene lookup returns CDR1 SNHLY and CDR2 FYNNEI. The CDR3 has 15 residues. CDR3 residues: CASSGGSLIYNEQFF. The CDR3 DNA follows: TGTGCCAGCAGTGGGGGGAGCCTAATCTACAATGAGCAGTTCTTC.

The rearrangement uses TRBV7-8 and TRBJ2-7; TRBD1 aligns across 10 bases. Losses at the gene ends were 0 bases for V and 1 base for J; bases not matched to a gene: 6. The CDR3 length is 17 residues. Germline V gene data show CDR1 as SGHVS and CDR2 as FQNEAQ. In DNA form, the CDR3 reads TGTGCCAGCAGCTTAGCGACAGGGGGCTCTACTTCCTACGAGCAGTACTTC. As protein: CASSLATGGSTSYEQYF.